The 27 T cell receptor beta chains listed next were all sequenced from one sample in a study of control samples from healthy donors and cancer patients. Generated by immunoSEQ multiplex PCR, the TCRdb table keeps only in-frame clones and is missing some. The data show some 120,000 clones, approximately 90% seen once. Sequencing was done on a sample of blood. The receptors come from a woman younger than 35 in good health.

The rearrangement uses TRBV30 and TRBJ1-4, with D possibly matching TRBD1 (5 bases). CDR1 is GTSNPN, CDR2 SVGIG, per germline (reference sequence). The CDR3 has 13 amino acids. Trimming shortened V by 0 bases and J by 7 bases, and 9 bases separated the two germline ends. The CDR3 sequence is CAWSVQESEKLFF. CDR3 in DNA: TGTGCCTGGAGTGTACAGGAAAGTGAAAAACTGTTTTTT.

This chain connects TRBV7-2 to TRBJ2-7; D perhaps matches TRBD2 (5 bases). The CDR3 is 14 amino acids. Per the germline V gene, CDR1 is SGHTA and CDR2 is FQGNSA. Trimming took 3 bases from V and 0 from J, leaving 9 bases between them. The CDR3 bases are TGTGCCAGCAGCTTTGTCGGGAACTCCTACGAGCAGTACTTC. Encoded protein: CASSFVGNSYEQYF.

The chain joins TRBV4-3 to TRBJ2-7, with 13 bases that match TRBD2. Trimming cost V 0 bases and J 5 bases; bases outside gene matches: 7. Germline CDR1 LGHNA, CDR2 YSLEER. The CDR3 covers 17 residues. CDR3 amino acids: CASSQDLATSGRNEQYF. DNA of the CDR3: TGCGCCAGCAGCCAAGATTTGGCGACTAGCGGGAGGAACGAGCAGTACTTC.

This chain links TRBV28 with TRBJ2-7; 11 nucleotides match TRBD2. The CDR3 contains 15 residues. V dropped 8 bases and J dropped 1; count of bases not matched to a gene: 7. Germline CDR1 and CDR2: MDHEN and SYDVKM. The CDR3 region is CASVPGLAASYEQYF. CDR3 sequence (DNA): TGTGCCAGCGTTCCGGGACTAGCGGCATCCTACGAGCAGTACTTC. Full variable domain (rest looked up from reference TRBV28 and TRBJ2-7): DVKVTQSSRYLVKRTGEKVFLECVQDMDHENMFWYRQDPGLGLRLIYFSYDVKMKEKGDIPEGYSVSREKKERFSLILESASTNQTSMYLCASVPGLAASYEQYFGPGTRLTVT.

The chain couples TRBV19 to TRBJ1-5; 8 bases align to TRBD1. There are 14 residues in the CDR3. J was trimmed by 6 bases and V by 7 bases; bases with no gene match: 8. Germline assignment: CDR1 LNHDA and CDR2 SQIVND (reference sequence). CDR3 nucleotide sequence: TGTGCCAGTAACCAACAGGGGGTTAGTCAGCCCCAGCATTTT. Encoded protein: CASNQQGVSQPQHF.

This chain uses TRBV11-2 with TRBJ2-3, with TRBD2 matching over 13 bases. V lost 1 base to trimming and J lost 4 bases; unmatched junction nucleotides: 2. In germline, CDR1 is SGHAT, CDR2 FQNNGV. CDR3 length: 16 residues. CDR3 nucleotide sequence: TGTGCCAGCAGCTTAGGGACTAGCGGGAGATCAGATACGCAGTATTTT. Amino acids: CASSLGTSGRSDTQYF.

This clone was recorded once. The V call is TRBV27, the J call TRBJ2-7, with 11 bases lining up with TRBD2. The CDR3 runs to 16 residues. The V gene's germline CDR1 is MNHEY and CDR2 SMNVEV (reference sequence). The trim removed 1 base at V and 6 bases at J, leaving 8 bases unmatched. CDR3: CASSLLVLAGAGEQYF. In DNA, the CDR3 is TGTGCCAGCAGTTTATTGGTACTAGCGGGAGCGGGCGAGCAGTACTTC.

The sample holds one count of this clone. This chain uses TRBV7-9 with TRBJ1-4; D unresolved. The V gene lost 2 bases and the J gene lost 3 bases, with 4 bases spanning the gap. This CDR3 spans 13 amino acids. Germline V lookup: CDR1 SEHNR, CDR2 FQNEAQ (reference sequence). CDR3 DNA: TGTGCCAGCAGCTTACCCCCTAATGAAAAACTGTTTTTT. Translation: CASSLPPNEKLFF.

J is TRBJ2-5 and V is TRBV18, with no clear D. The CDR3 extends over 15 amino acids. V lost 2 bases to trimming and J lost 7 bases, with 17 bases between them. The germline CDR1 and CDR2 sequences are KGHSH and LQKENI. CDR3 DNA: TGTGCCAGCTCACCAATACCTGAGGTCCGGACGACCCAGTACTTC. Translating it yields CASSPIPEVRTTQYF.

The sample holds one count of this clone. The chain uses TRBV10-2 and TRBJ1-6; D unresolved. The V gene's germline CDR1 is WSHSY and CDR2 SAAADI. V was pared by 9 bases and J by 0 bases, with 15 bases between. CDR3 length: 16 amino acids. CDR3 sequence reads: CARGGAGSSYNSPLHF. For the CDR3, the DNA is TGCGCCAGAGGAGGAGCGGGGAGCTCCTATAATTCACCCCTCCACTTT.

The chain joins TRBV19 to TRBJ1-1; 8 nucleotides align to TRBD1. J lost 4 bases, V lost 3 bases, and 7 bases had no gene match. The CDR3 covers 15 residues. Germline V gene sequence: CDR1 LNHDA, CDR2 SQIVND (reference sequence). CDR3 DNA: TGTGCCAGTAGTATGTGGACAGGGACCTTCACTGAAGCTTTCTTT. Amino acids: CASSMWTGTFTEAFF.

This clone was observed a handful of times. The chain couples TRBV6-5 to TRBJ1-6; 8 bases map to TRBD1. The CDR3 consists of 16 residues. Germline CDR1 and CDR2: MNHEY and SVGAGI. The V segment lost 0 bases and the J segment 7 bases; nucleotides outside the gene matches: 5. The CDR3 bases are TGTGCCAGCAGTTACTCGGACAGGGTGATAAATTCACCCCTCCACTTT. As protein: CASSYSDRVINSPLHF.

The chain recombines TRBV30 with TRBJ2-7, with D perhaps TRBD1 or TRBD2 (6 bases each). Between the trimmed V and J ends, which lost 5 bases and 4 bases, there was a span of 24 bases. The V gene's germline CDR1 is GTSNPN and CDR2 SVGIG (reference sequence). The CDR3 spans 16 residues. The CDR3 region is CAWSGTRRGAPYEQYF. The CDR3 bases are TGTGCCTGGTCCGGGACGCGAAGGGGGGCCCCGTACGAGCAGTACTTC. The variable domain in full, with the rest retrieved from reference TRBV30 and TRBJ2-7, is SQTIHQWPATLVQPVGSPLSLECTVEGTSNPNLYWYRQAAGRGLQLLFYSVGIGQISSEVPQNLSASRPQDRQFILSSKKLLLSDSGFYLCAWSGTRRGAPYEQYFGPGTRLTVT.

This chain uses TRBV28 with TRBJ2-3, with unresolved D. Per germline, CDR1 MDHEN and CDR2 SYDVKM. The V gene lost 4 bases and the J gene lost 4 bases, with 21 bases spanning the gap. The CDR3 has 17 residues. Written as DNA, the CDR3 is TGTGCCAGCAGTTCAACAGACCGGCCACCCGTCCCAGATACGCAGTATTTT. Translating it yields CASSSTDRPPVPDTQYF.

CDR3 residues: CASNVAGGPIAGELFF. CDR3 DNA sequence: TGTGCCAGCAACGTAGCGGGGGGGCCTATCGCCGGGGAGCTGTTTTTT. V usage is TRBV7-2 and J usage is TRBJ2-2, with TRBD2 matching 11 bases. The CDR3 extends over 16 amino acids. Per the germline V gene, CDR1 is SGHTA and CDR2 is FQGNSA. The junction had 10 bases not matched to a gene; V was cut back by 7 bases and J by 6 bases.

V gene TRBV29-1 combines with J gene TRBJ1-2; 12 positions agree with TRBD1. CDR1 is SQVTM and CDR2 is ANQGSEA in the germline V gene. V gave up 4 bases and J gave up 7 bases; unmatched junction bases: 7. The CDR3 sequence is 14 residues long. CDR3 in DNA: TGCAGCGTTGTAGGGACAGGGGGCTATCGTGGCTACACCTTC. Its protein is CSVVGTGGYRGYTF.

CDR3 in DNA: TGTGCCAGCAGTTGGGGGGGGACATACGAGCAGTACTTC. This gives the protein CASSWGGTYEQYF. V gene TRBV6-5 combines with J gene TRBJ2-7; TRBD2 is a possible D gene (7 bases). Germline loops: CDR1 MNHEY, CDR2 SVGAGI. This CDR3 has 13 residues. Deletions cut 4 bases from V and 4 bases from J, with 11 bases between.

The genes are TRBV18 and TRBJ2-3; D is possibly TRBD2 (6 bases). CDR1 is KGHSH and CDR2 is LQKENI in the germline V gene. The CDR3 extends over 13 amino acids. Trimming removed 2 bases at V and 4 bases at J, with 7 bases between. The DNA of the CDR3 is TGTGCCAGCTCACCAACGGGGGCAGATACGCAGTATTTT. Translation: CASSPTGADTQYF.

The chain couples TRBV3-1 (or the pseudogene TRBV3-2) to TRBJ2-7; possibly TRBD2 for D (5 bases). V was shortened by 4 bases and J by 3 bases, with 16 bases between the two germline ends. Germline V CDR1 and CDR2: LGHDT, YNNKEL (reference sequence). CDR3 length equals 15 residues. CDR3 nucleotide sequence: TGTGCCAGCAGCCCCCGAGGGAATCGGGGCTACGAGCAGTACTTC. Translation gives CASSPRGNRGYEQYF.

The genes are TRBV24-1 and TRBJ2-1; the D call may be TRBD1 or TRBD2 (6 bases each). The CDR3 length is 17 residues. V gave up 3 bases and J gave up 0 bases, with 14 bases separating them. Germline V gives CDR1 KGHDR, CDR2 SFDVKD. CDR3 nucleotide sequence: TGTGCCACCAGTGATCCGAGAGAGGGGGGCTCCTACAATGAGCAGTTCTTC. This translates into CATSDPREGGSYNEQFF.

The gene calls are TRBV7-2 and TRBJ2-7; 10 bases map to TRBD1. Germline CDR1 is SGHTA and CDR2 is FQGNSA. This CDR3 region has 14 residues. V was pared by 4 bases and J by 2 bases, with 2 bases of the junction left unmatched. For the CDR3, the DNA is TGTGCCAGCAGCTGGGACAGGGGCCCCTACGAGCAGTACTTC. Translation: CASSWDRGPYEQYF.

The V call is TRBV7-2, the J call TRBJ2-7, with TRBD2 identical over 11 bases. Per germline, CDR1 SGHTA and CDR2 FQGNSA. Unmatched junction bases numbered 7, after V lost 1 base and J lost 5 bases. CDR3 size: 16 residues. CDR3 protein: CASSLGLAGGRDEQYF. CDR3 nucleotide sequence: TGTGCCAGCAGCTTAGGTTTAGCGGGAGGGCGGGACGAGCAGTACTTC. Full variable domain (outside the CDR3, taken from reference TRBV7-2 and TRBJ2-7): GAGVSQSPSNKVTEKGKDVELRCDPISGHTALYWYRQSLGQGLEFLIYFQGNSAPDKSGLPSDRFSAERTGGSVSTLTIQRTQQEDSAVYLCASSLGLAGGRDEQYFGPGTRLTVT.

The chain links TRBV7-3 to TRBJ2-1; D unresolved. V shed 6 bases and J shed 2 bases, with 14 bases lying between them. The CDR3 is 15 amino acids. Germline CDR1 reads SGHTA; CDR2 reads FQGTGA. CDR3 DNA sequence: TGTGCCAGCAGTAGTTATCAGGAACCCTACAATGAGCAGTTCTTC. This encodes CASSSYQEPYNEQFF.

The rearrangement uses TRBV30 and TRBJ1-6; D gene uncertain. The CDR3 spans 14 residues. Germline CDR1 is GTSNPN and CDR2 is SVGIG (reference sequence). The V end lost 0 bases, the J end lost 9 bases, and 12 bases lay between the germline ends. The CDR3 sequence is CAWSVIPLASPLHF. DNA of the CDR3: TGTGCCTGGAGTGTGATACCTCTGGCTTCACCCCTCCACTTT.

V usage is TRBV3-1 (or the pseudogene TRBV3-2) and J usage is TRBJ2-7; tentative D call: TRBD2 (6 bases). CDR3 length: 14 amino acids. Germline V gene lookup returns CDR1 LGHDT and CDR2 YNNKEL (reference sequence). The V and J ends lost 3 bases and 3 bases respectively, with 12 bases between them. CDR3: CASSQEGSRYEQYF. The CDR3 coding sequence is TGTGCCAGCAGCCAGGAGGGTTCTCGCTACGAGCAGTACTTC.

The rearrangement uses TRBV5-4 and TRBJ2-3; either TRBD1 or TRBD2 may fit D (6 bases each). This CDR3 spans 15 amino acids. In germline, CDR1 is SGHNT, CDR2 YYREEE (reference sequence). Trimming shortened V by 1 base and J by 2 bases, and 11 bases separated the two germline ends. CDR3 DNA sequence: TGTGCCAGCAGCTTGTTCGGGGGCGACACAGATACGCAGTATTTT. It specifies CASSLFGGDTDTQYF.

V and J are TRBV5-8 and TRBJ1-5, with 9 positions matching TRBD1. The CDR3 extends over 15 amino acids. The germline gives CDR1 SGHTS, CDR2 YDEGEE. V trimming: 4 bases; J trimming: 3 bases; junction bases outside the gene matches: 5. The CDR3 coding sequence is TGTGCCAGCAGCCCCGGGACAGGGATCAATCAGCCCCAGCATTTT. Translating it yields CASSPGTGINQPQHF.